This T cell receptor beta chain emerged from a study of blood T cell repertoires in COVID-19. Study-wide background: Samples of COVID-19 (acute and convalescent) were obtained from the United States, Italy and Spain. Sample material is recorded as cDNA or gDNA derived from T cells, B-cell-depleted T cells, or PBMCs.

The germline V gene has CDR1 LGHNA and CDR2 YNFKEQ. The CDR3 is 17 amino acids. The V segment lost 0 bases and the J segment 6 bases; nucleotides outside the gene matches: 9. This clone was picked up one time. In the study's own analysis: Reference gene primer amplification in the assay estimated nucleated cell counts. TCRdb keeps only in-frame clones here, not all; method: immunoSEQ multiplex PCR. Clone size and the V and J calls come from that table; the DNA yielded D and trimming. This sample carries around 260,000 clones, 88% of them seen once, and the ten largest clones take about 4.1%. The sequenced sample was peripheral blood. The rearrangement uses TRBV4-2 and TRBJ2-1; 9 nucleotides match TRBD2. The sequence derives from a man between 60 and 75 years old who had recovered from COVID-19. The DNA of the CDR3 is TGTGCCAGCAGCCAAGATGGTAAGACTAGCGGATTCAATGAGCAGTTCTTC. It is translated as CASSQDGKTSGFNEQFF.